Shown below are 21 T cell receptor beta chains from a single sample sequenced in a study of metastatic and nonmetastatic thyroid tumors. All patients were treatment-naive before thyroid surgery. TCRdb re-called the PCR reads through MiXCR. In the table there are some 2,500 clones, roughly 24% of which are singletons. Input material: adjacent normal tissue. These TCRs come from a male donor with papillary thyroid cancer or a benign thyroid nodule (not recorded which). Some clones in this sample may be carry-over from other donors' samples.

The chain has TRBV28 and TRBJ1-2; 7 bases agree with TRBD1. The CDR3 runs 12 residues. Germline CDR1 and CDR2: MDHEN and SYDVKM. V was pared by 6 bases and J by 13 bases, with 11 bases of the junction left unmatched. The CDR3 coding sequence is TGTGCCAGCAGCCGCTCGGACAGGTGGGGCACCTTC. Protein sequence: CASSRSDRWGTF.

This clone ranks as medium-sized. The J gene is TRBJ2-3, the V gene TRBV10-3; 8 bases align to TRBD1. CDR3 length equals 16 residues. Trimming took 6 bases from V and 0 from J; bases not matched to a gene: 8. Germline values: CDR1 ENHRY, CDR2 SYGVKD. The CDR3 DNA reads as TGTGCCATCAGCGACAGGGGACGTCTAAGCACAGATACGCAGTATTTT. It specifies CAISDRGRLSTDTQYF.

Judged by abundance, this clone is large. The V and J genes are TRBV20-1 and TRBJ2-7; D remains unclear. Between the trimmed V and J ends, which lost 5 bases and 5 bases, there was a span of 7 bases. Germline CDR1 reads DFQATT; CDR2 reads SNEGSKA (reference sequence). The CDR3 has 10 residues. CDR3 loop: CSAFNNEQYF. For the CDR3, the DNA is TGCAGTGCTTTCAATAACGAGCAGTACTTC.

Within the sample, this clone is medium-sized. This chain joins TRBV20-1 and TRBJ2-1, with unresolved D. The CDR3 is 16 residues long. Germline CDR1 is DFQATT and CDR2 is SNEGSKA (reference sequence). V dropped 5 bases and J dropped 0 bases, with 17 bases sitting between them. The CDR3 sequence is CSAPRPWQSSYNEQFF. CDR3 in DNA: TGCAGTGCTCCAAGGCCGTGGCAGAGCTCCTACAATGAGCAGTTCTTC.

This chain connects TRBV19 to TRBJ2-6; D remains unclear. The CDR3 has 17 amino acids. The ends were cut back, 5 bases at V and 0 bases at J, with 14 bases in the middle. Germline loops: CDR1 LNHDA, CDR2 SQIVND (reference sequence). CDR3 bases: TGTGCCAGTAGTTCTTATCAGCCTAACTCTGGGGCCAACGTCCTGACTTTC. It specifies CASSSYQPNSGANVLTF. The full variable domain, with the rest looked up from reference TRBV19 and TRBJ2-6, is DGGITQSPKYLFRKEGQNVTLSCEQNLNHDAMYWYRQDPGQGLRLIYYSQIVNDFQKGDIAEGYSVSREKKESFPLTVTSAQKNPTAFYLCASSSYQPNSGANVLTFGAGSRLTVL.

This chain connects TRBV11-2 to TRBJ2-7, with 9 positions matching TRBD1. CDR1 is SGHAT and CDR2 is FQNNGV in the germline V gene. This CDR3 is 14 amino acids long. Trimming took 2 bases from V and 4 from J; bases not matched to a gene: 3. The CDR3, as DNA: TGTGCCAGCAGCTTAACAGGGGGCCTGTACGAGCAGTACTTC. This codes for CASSLTGGLYEQYF.

The chain is built from TRBV20-1 and TRBJ2-1, with D possibly being TRBD2 (5 bases). Trimming cost V 2 bases and J 0 bases, with 11 bases left between them. CDR3 length: 15 amino acids. Germline V lookup: CDR1 DFQATT, CDR2 SNEGSKA (reference sequence). CDR3 DNA: TGCAGTGCTAGACCGGAAGGGAGCTCCTACAATGAGCAGTTCTTC. It yields the protein CSARPEGSSYNEQFF.

By frequency in the sample, this clone is large. This sequence joins TRBV2 and TRBJ1-1; D remains ambiguous. The length of the CDR3 is 13 residues. Germline CDR1 and CDR2: SNHLY and FYNNEI. Trimming removed 5 bases from V and 4 bases from J, with 11 bases in between. The CDR3 spells CASSPRLGTEAFF. CDR3 DNA sequence: TGTGCCAGCAGTCCCCGGCTCGGCACTGAAGCTTTCTTT.

Sample share makes this clone large. This chain links TRBV20-1 with TRBJ1-1, with D perhaps TRBD1 (5 bases). V lost 2 bases, J lost 2 bases, and 12 bases lay in between. This CDR3 is built from 14 residues. Germline assignment: CDR1 DFQATT and CDR2 SNEGSKA (reference sequence). The CDR3 spells CSARRGYLNTEAFF. The CDR3 DNA follows: TGCAGTGCTAGACGGGGGTATCTCAACACTGAAGCTTTCTTT.

Concerning this clone: One end of the junction does not line up with germline, which may come from a read error. CDR3 DNA: TGTGTCAGCAGTTACCTCGTCGGGGCCCGGGACACCGGGGAGCTGTTTTTT. Protein product: CVSSYLVGARDTGELFF. This chain connects TRBV6-6 to TRBJ2-2, with D perhaps being TRBD1 or TRBD2 (5 bases each). CDR3 length: 17 amino acids. Germline-derived CDR1 and CDR2 are MNHNY and SVGAGI (reference sequence).

This clone was detected a few times. Mismatch with germline at one junction end may stem from a read error. The rearrangement uses TRBV6-1 and TRBJ1-5; D not certain. Germline assignment: CDR1 MNHNS and CDR2 SASEGT. The CDR3 covers 15 residues. In DNA form, the CDR3 reads TGCGCCAGCAGACCCGGGAGAGTAAGCAATCAGCCCCAGCATTTT. It yields the protein CASRPGRVSNQPQHF.

This clone has more than one count but fewer than ten. This chain uses TRBV6-1 with TRBJ2-7, with 9 bases identical to TRBD1. The CDR3 runs to 14 residues. V was clipped by 5 bases and J by 9 bases; unmatched bases: 11. Germline V gives CDR1 MNHNS, CDR2 SASEGT. This chain's CDR3 is CASSSNRGRGGQYF. The DNA for the CDR3 is TGTGCCAGCAGTTCAAACAGGGGGCGCGGTGGGCAGTACTTC.

This clone has a handful of counts. V usage is TRBV2 and J usage is TRBJ1-2; D perhaps matches TRBD1 (5 bases). The V gene lost 5 bases and the J gene lost 2 bases, with 9 bases spanning the gap. CDR1 and CDR2 from the germline V gene are SNHLY and FYNNEI. CDR3 size: 13 residues. CDR3 sequence reads: CASSPRGNYGYTF. CDR3 DNA: TGTGCCAGCAGTCCCCGGGGGAACTATGGCTACACCTTC.

This chain uses TRBV6-1 with TRBJ2-7; 8 bases align to TRBD1. Looked up from germline, CDR1 is MNHNS and CDR2 is SASEGT. The CDR3 has 13 amino acids. The V gene end was trimmed by 8 bases and the J gene end by 1 base; junction bases not matched to a gene: 4. CDR3 bases: TGTGCCAGCTTAGGACAGGGATCCTACGAGCAGTACTTC. Its protein product is CASLGQGSYEQYF.

This clone was picked up a small number of times. The chain recombines TRBV6-6 with TRBJ1-6; 9 nucleotides align to TRBD1. Germline assignment: CDR1 MNHNY and CDR2 SVGAGI (reference sequence). The V segment lost 0 bases and the J segment 7 bases; nucleotides outside the gene matches: 4. CDR3 length: 16 amino acids. CDR3 region: CASSYSRQGGNSPLHF. The DNA of the CDR3 is TGTGCCAGCAGTTACTCGAGACAGGGGGGGAATTCACCCCTCCACTTT.

This clone was detected a few times. The V gene is TRBV6-1, the J gene TRBJ2-1, with a tentative D call TRBD2 (6 bases). Trimming left V 6 bases short and J 9 bases short, with 24 bases between. The germline V gene has CDR1 MNHNS and CDR2 SASEGT. The length of the CDR3 is 16 residues. CDR3 bases: TGTGCCAGCAGGTCACAACTAGCTGCAATTGCCAGTGAGCAGTTCTTC. Residues: CASRSQLAAIASEQFF.

This clone was seen only a few times. One end of the junction varies from germline; a read error may be responsible. The chain couples TRBV6-1 to TRBJ2-2; D unresolved. CDR1 is MNHNS, CDR2 SASEGT, per germline. CDR3 length: 15 amino acids. The CDR3: CASSETMVETGELFF. The CDR3 DNA sequence: TGTGCCAGCAGTGAGACCATGGTAGAAACCGGTGAGCTGTTTTTT.

By its share, this clone is medium-sized. The J gene is TRBJ2-7, the V gene TRBV5-6, with TRBD1 as a possible D gene (6 bases). V was trimmed by 2 bases and J by 4 bases, leaving 13 bases between them. Germline CDR1 and CDR2: SGHDT and YYEEEE. The CDR3 totals 14 residues. The CDR3 loop reads CASSLRQAVYEQYF. DNA of the CDR3: TGTGCCAGCAGCTTAAGACAGGCCGTTTACGAGCAGTACTTC.

This clone was seen at least ten times. Other DNA sequences within the sample encode an identical CDR3. This chain connects TRBV6-2 or TRBV6-3 to TRBJ2-1; 9 nucleotides line up with TRBD2. CDR1 and CDR2 from the germline V gene are MNHEY and SVGEGT. Unmatched junction bases numbered 10, after V lost 8 bases and J lost 5 bases. This CDR3 is 15 amino acids long. CDR3 nucleotide sequence: TGTGCCAGCCGATTCACGACTAGCGGAAACAATGAGCAGTTCTTC. Translating it yields CASRFTTSGNNEQFF.

As DNA, the CDR3 is TGTGCCAGCAGTCAGACTAGCGGTTCCTACGAGCAGTACTTC. It codes for CASSQTSGSYEQYF. The V gene is TRBV27, the J gene TRBJ2-7; 9 bases fit TRBD2. V was clipped by 5 bases and J by 1 base; unmatched bases: 3. This CDR3 spans 14 amino acids. Germline lookup yields CDR1 MNHEY and CDR2 SMNVEV (reference sequence).

This clone occurred a few times. V is TRBV2 and J is TRBJ1-1; D is uncertain. CDR1 and CDR2 from the germline V gene are SNHLY and FYNNEI. There are 14 residues in the CDR3. V lost 3 bases to trimming and J lost 0 bases, with 8 bases between them. The CDR3 here is CASSEMGMNTEAFF. The CDR3 DNA reads TGTGCCAGCAGTGAGATGGGAATGAACACTGAAGCTTTCTTT.